This TCR beta chain was captured in a study of blood T cell repertoires in COVID-19. Overall study: Sample material is recorded as cDNA or gDNA derived from T cells, B-cell-depleted T cells, or PBMCs.

Authors' processing steps: Nucleated cell number was recorded as an estimate derived from reference gene primer amplification. Profiling relied on immunoSEQ multiplex PCR, and the TCRdb table lists in-frame clones only, not all of them. For V, J and clone size, that table is used; D and trimming come from the DNA. The data show some 200,000 clones, with about 89% seen just once and 4.5% to 5.5% held by the top ten. The CDR3 is made up of 17 amino acids. V lost 0 bases and J lost 0, with 12 bases in between. Germline-derived CDR1 and CDR2 are LGHNT and FRNRAP. This receptor was taken from a woman between 40 and 55 years old with acute or convalescent COVID-19. The sample comprised peripheral blood. This rearrangement joins TRBV12-5 to TRBJ2-1; D may be TRBD2 (5 bases). CDR3 sequence reads: CASGLVLGSTSYNEQFF. CDR3 in DNA: TGTGCTAGTGGTTTGGTACTAGGCAGTACCTCCTACAATGAGCAGTTCTTC.